This note documents a single T cell receptor (beta chain) sequence. Treatment specified: some 20 received Ad26.COV2.S at low or high dose, single or two shots; roughly 5 received placebo; per-sample allocation not given. Vaccine and placebo recipients were sampled on day 63 after the first injection. The repertoire was sequenced with immunoSEQ multiplex PCR; TCRdb's copy has only in-frame clones and lacks some. Of about 480,000 clones in the sample, around 88% are singletons; the top ten hold around 13%. This entry belongs to a study of Ad26.COV2.S vaccination and SARS-CoV-2 variants. Material: peripheral blood, obtained in a trial of Ad26.COV2.S vaccine versus placebo. This clonotype originated in a person between 18 and 65 years old who received the Ad26.COV2.S COVID-19 vaccine or a placebo.

The CDR3 reads CSGGQGDGYTF. In DNA form, the CDR3 reads TGCAGCGGAGGACAGGGGGATGGCTACACCTTC. The V call is TRBV29-1, the J call TRBJ1-2; 10 bases line up with TRBD1. V was clipped by 7 bases and J by 6 bases; unmatched bases: 2. The V gene's germline CDR1 is SQVTM and CDR2 ANQGSEA. The CDR3 totals 11 residues.